The next 21 T cell receptor beta chains were all read from a single sample in a study of blood T cell repertoires in COVID-19. Method: immunoSEQ multiplex PCR; TCRdb's copy keeps in-frame clones and lacks some. This table has approximately 46,000 clones, roughly 85% appearing once. Sequenced material: peripheral blood. The receptors come from a human donor in a cohort sampled during active COVID-19.

The chain joins TRBV7-9 to TRBJ2-7; the D gene is possibly TRBD1 (5 bases). CDR3 length: 14 amino acids. V was shortened by 0 bases and J by 4 bases, with 10 bases between the two germline ends. Germline V gene data show CDR1 as SEHNR and CDR2 as FQNEAQ (reference sequence). The chain's CDR3 is CASSLARAGYEQYF. The DNA of the CDR3 is TGTGCCAGCAGCTTAGCCAGGGCTGGGTACGAGCAGTACTTC.

The chain joins TRBV2 to TRBJ1-1; D ambiguous. This CDR3 is 13 amino acids long. Looked up from germline, CDR1 is SNHLY and CDR2 is FYNNEI. V lost 6 bases, J lost 2 bases, and 10 bases lay in between. CDR3: CASSYMGNTEAFF. CDR3 in DNA: TGTGCCAGCAGCTATATGGGCAACACTGAAGCTTTCTTT.

The chain joins TRBV7-2 to TRBJ1-2, with D possibly TRBD1 on 6 matching bases. Trimming took 5 bases from V and 3 from J, leaving 10 bases between them. The CDR3 length is 13 residues. Germline lookup yields CDR1 SGHTA and CDR2 FQGNSA. The CDR3 reads CASSQGRYYGYTF. In nucleotides, the CDR3 is TGTGCCAGCAGCCAGGGGCGGTACTATGGCTACACCTTC.

The chain uses TRBV7-3 and TRBJ2-7; 8 nucleotides agree with TRBD1. The CDR3 spans 13 residues. The junction had 0 bases not matched to a gene; V was cut back by 2 bases and J by 3 bases. CDR1 and CDR2 (germline): SGHTA, FQGTGA. The CDR3 protein is CASSLDRGYEQYF. CDR3 nucleotide sequence: TGTGCCAGCAGCTTAGACAGGGGCTACGAGCAGTACTTC.

V is TRBV5-6 and J is TRBJ2-3; 8 bases map to TRBD1. V gave up 5 bases and J gave up 0 bases; unmatched junction bases: 2. The CDR3 covers 14 residues. Per germline, CDR1 SGHDT and CDR2 YYEEEE. CDR3 in amino acids: CASRQGGSTDTQYF. Written as DNA, the CDR3 is TGTGCCAGCAGACAGGGGGGTAGCACAGATACGCAGTATTTT.

The V and J genes are TRBV5-4 and TRBJ1-1; no clear D gene. The CDR3 spans 13 residues. V was clipped by 2 bases and J by 1 base, with 6 bases between them. Per the germline V gene, CDR1 is SGHNT and CDR2 is YYREEE (reference sequence). CDR3 sequence (DNA): TGTGCCAGCAGCTTTACACCGAACACTGAAGCTTTCTTT. Protein sequence: CASSFTPNTEAFF.

This chain joins TRBV7-6 and TRBJ1-3; possibly TRBD1 for D (5 bases). CDR3 length: 16 amino acids. With 2 bases removed from V and 0 bases from J, the gap between germline ends came to 11 bases. Germline V lookup: CDR1 SGHVS, CDR2 FNYEAQ. The CDR3 coding sequence is TGTGCCAGCAGCTTACAGGGTAGTAGCTCTGGAAACACCATATATTTT. As protein: CASSLQGSSSGNTIYF. Complete variable domain (other parts from reference TRBV7-6 and TRBJ1-3): GAGVSQSPRYKVTKRGQDVALRCDPISGHVSLYWYRQALGQGPEFLTYFNYEAQQDKSGLPNDRFSAERPEGSISTLTIQRTEQRDSAMYRCASSLQGSSSGNTIYFGEGSWLTVV.

The rearrangement joins TRBV7-8 to TRBJ2-5, with TRBD1 identical over 7 bases. The V gene's germline CDR1 is SGHVS and CDR2 FQNEAQ. J was trimmed by 7 bases and V by 4 bases; bases with no gene match: 12. This CDR3 is built from 15 residues. The CDR3 reads CASSSGQQDRGTQYF. CDR3 nucleotides: TGTGCCAGCAGCTCGGGACAGCAAGATCGGGGGACCCAGTACTTC.

The chain combines TRBV9 with TRBJ2-2; tentative D call: TRBD1 (5 bases). The CDR3 covers 14 residues. V was pared by 1 base and J by 4 bases, with 8 bases between. Germline V gene sequence: CDR1 SGDLS, CDR2 YYNGEE. The CDR3 DNA is TGTGCCAGCAGCGTAACAGGTGGCACCGGGGAGCTGTTTTTT. Its translation: CASSVTGGTGELFF.

J is TRBJ1-2 and V is TRBV4-3; 7 positions agree with TRBD1. CDR1 is LGHNA and CDR2 is YSLEER in the germline V gene. J lost 4 bases, V lost 1 base, and 18 bases had no gene match. The CDR3 sequence is 19 residues long. DNA of the CDR3: TGCGCCAGCAGCCAAGGTGGCGGACGATGGACAGGCAAGTTCTATGGCTACACCTTC. This sequence encodes CASSQGGGRWTGKFYGYTF.

V usage is TRBV28 and J usage is TRBJ2-1; 7 nucleotides align to TRBD1. Germline CDR1 reads MDHEN; CDR2 reads SYDVKM. The CDR3 has 21 amino acids. Losses at the gene ends were 4 bases for V and 6 bases for J; bases not matched to a gene: 27. CDR3 protein: CASSSRIPGQMELVVLNEQFF. Here the CDR3 DNA reads TGTGCCAGCAGTTCCCGGATACCGGGACAGATGGAGCTAGTGGTTCTCAATGAGCAGTTCTTC.

The V gene is TRBV6-6, the J gene TRBJ2-1, with D maybe TRBD2 (6 bases). CDR3 size: 13 residues. Germline V gene data show CDR1 as MNHNY and CDR2 as SVGAGI (reference sequence). V dropped 7 bases and J dropped 6 bases, with 13 bases sitting between them. This CDR3 is CASIKEGFNEQFF. The CDR3 bases are TGTGCCAGCATCAAGGAGGGGTTCAATGAGCAGTTCTTC.

The chain links TRBV2 to TRBJ2-7, with TRBD2 as a possible D gene (6 bases). V was clipped by 9 bases and J by 3 bases, with 18 bases between them. CDR1 and CDR2 (germline): SNHLY, FYNNEI. The length of the CDR3 is 14 residues. CDR3 in DNA: TGTGCCAGTACTGGGACTGACAATTACTACGAGCAGTACTTC. It codes for CASTGTDNYYEQYF.

This chain uses TRBV12-5 with TRBJ2-5; D not certain. The CDR3 is 12 amino acids. V was cut by 5 bases and J by 2 bases, with 6 bases left in between. Per germline, CDR1 LGHNT and CDR2 FRNRAP. CDR3 in DNA: TGTGCTAGTGGTCCGAGGCAAGAGACCCAGTACTTC. Its protein is CASGPRQETQYF.

The rearrangement links TRBV5-1 to TRBJ1-4, with 9 bases that match TRBD1. Germline CDR1 and CDR2: SGHRS and YFSETQ. J lost 7 bases, V lost 9 bases, and 7 bases had no gene match. The CDR3 loop spans 13 amino acids. The CDR3 loop is CANPTGGGEKLFF. Written as DNA, the CDR3 is TGCGCCAACCCAACAGGGGGCGGTGAAAAACTGTTTTTT.

This sequence joins TRBV25-1 and TRBJ1-1; 7 nucleotides line up with TRBD1. The germline CDR1 and CDR2 sequences are MGHDK and SYGVNS. This CDR3 contains 13 residues. V gave up 6 bases and J gave up 1 base; unmatched junction bases: 2. The CDR3 loop is CASRQGRNTEAFF. Here the CDR3 DNA reads TGTGCCAGCAGACAGGGGCGGAACACTGAAGCTTTCTTT.

In its sample, this clone was seen a few times. J is TRBJ1-2 and V is TRBV6-2 or TRBV6-3; D unresolved. The CDR3 has 11 amino acids. Per germline, CDR1 MNHEY and CDR2 SVGEGT. Trimming cost V 2 bases and J 8 bases, with 6 bases left between them. The chain's CDR3 is CASSYPRGYTF. In DNA, the CDR3 is TGTGCCAGCAGTTACCCTAGGGGCTACACCTTC.

The chain links TRBV6-2 or TRBV6-3 to TRBJ1-2, with a weak D call TRBD1 (6 bases). CDR1 and CDR2 (germline): MNHEY, SVGEGT. Trimming left V 5 bases short and J 1 base short, with 14 bases between. This CDR3 comprises 15 residues. CDR3 sequence reads: CASSPGTSLNYGYTF. The CDR3 DNA reads TGTGCCAGCAGTCCCGGGACATCACTTAACTATGGCTACACCTTC.

The rearrangement links TRBV6-4 to TRBJ1-5, with TRBD1 identical over 10 bases. The junction had 5 bases not matched to a gene; V was cut back by 2 bases and J by 7 bases. This CDR3 is built from 15 residues. Germline loops: CDR1 MRHNA, CDR2 SNTAGT. In DNA, the CDR3 is TGTGCCAGCAGTGACCGACAGGGGGCTCTGCAGCCCCAGCATTTT. Protein product: CASSDRQGALQPQHF.

J is TRBJ2-5 and V is TRBV6-2 or TRBV6-3; D unresolved. Trimming removed 2 bases at V and 1 base at J, with 8 bases between. Germline V gene data show CDR1 as MNHEY and CDR2 as SVGEGT. The CDR3 consists of 14 residues. For the CDR3, the DNA is TGTGCCAGCAGTTACCAGCGACCCCAAGAGACCCAGTACTTC. Translation gives CASSYQRPQETQYF.

The chain links TRBV9 to TRBJ1-1; 8 bases map to TRBD1. Looked up from germline, CDR1 is SGDLS and CDR2 is YYNGEE. The V segment lost 4 bases and the J segment 2 bases; nucleotides outside the gene matches: 4. The CDR3 runs to 14 residues. CDR3: CASSRQGRNTEAFF. CDR3 nucleotide sequence: TGTGCCAGCAGCAGACAGGGGCGAAACACTGAAGCTTTCTTT.